One and the same sample provided the 7 T cell receptor beta chains below, sequenced in a study. TCRdb independently ran MiXCR on the 5' RACE reads; one entry per CDR3 protein. The data hold fewer than 65,000 distinct CDR3 sequences, with almost 30% observed a single time. Sequenced sample: tumor-infiltrating naive CD4+ T cells sorted from the breast tumor. Subset given: naive CD4+ T cells, CD4+CD45RA+CD25-. Source of these receptors: a female donor with breast cancer.

The V and J genes are TRBV7-9 and TRBJ2-1; D may be TRBD1 (6 bases). CDR3 length: 14 amino acids. V was cut by 4 bases and J by 9 bases, with 16 bases left in between. From germline, CDR1 is SEHNR and CDR2 FQNEAQ (reference sequence). CDR3 sequence (DNA): TGTGCCAGCAGCTACTCACAGGGAGTAGGTGAGCAGTTCTTC. As protein: CASSYSQGVGEQFF.

This clonotype turned up a few times. This chain uses TRBV20-1 with TRBJ2-7; D is uncertain. CDR1 is DFQATT and CDR2 is SNEGSKA in the germline V gene (reference sequence). Trimming pared 4 bases from V and 3 bases from J, leaving 13 bases between. The CDR3 length is 13 residues. The DNA of the CDR3 is TGCAGTGCTAAAGGGCTGAGTCACTACGAGCAGTACTTC. This translates into CSAKGLSHYEQYF.

This clonotype turned up a few times. The chain is built from TRBV7-2 and TRBJ1-5; TRBD1 aligns across 10 bases. The CDR3 runs 15 residues. J gave up 7 bases and V 2 bases, and 5 bases lay outside the gene matches. Germline CDR1 is SGHTA and CDR2 is FQGNSA. CDR3 DNA sequence: TGTGCCAGCAGCTTATTTGGGACAGGGGTCCAGCCCCAGCATTTT. Translation gives CASSLFGTGVQPQHF.

V and J are TRBV24-1 and TRBJ2-1; weak D call: TRBD1 (7 bases). V was shortened by 2 bases and J by 5 bases, with 15 bases between the two germline ends. Germline lookup yields CDR1 KGHDR and CDR2 SFDVKD. The CDR3 covers 16 residues. CDR3 in amino acids: CATSDSGGKLNNEQFF. The CDR3 nucleotides are TGTGCCACCAGTGATTCAGGGGGGAAATTAAACAATGAGCAGTTCTTC.

This rearrangement joins TRBV5-1 to TRBJ2-7; tentatively, D is TRBD2 (6 bases). The CDR3 covers 14 residues. Germline V CDR1 and CDR2: SGHRS, YFSETQ. Trimming removed 4 bases at V and 0 bases at J, with 11 bases between. The CDR3 DNA reads as TGCGCCAGCAGCACCGGGACTGGCTCCTACGAGCAGTACTTC. It is translated as CASSTGTGSYEQYF.

V gene TRBV7-2 combines with J gene TRBJ2-1; possible D gene TRBD2, 6 bases. V lost 5 bases to trimming and J lost 7 bases, with 24 bases between them. Per germline, CDR1 SGHTA and CDR2 FQGNSA. CDR3 length: 17 amino acids. In nucleotides, the CDR3 is TGTGCCAGCAGCGGTGGGGCGGGAATGACCCTAAGGAATGAGCAGTTCTTC. Its translation is CASSGGAGMTLRNEQFF.

The V gene is TRBV10-3, the J gene TRBJ2-7, with D hard to call. Germline V lookup: CDR1 ENHRY, CDR2 SYGVKD. The V and J ends lost 10 bases and 1 base respectively, with 14 bases between them. CDR3 size: 13 residues. The CDR3 region has the DNA TGTGCCACCAGAGGACGGCTATCCTACGAGCAGTACTTC. Translating it yields CATRGRLSYEQYF.